One sample yielded the 26 T cell receptor beta chains listed below, sequenced in a study of T cells in Graves' hyperthyroidism and ophthalmopathy. Researchers took RNA transcripts and amplified the TCR beta CDR3 regions from them. TCR CDR3 underwent first-round RT-PCR with the HTBI primer set. TCRdb recomputed calls from the multiplex PCR reads with MiXCR, one row per CDR3 protein. The sample holds over 500,000 distinct CDR3 sequences, 11% to 15% seen once. Sequenced sample: blood. Receptor source: a woman in her forties with Graves' hyperthyroidism.

This clonotype was found many times. The chain recombines TRBV18 with TRBJ2-1; D is tentatively TRBD1 or TRBD2 (5 bases each). This CDR3 is built from 16 residues. V was trimmed by 2 bases and J by 6 bases, leaving 17 bases between them. The germline V gene has CDR1 KGHSH and CDR2 LQKENI. Written as DNA, the CDR3 is TGTGCCAGCTCACCAAGAATGGGTTCTGGGGGCAATGAGCAGTTCTTC. It is translated as CASSPRMGSGGNEQFF.

The V call is TRBV30, the J call TRBJ1-5, with D maybe TRBD1 (6 bases). The CDR3 covers 14 residues. The V and J ends lost 2 bases and 3 bases respectively, with 11 bases between them. Germline V lookup: CDR1 GTSNPN, CDR2 SVGIG (reference sequence). The CDR3 protein is CAWSTGQNNQPQHF. CDR3 sequence (DNA): TGTGCCTGGAGTACTGGACAGAACAATCAGCCCCAGCATTTT.

This clonotype was detected ten times or more. J is TRBJ2-7 and V is TRBV6-1, with D possibly TRBD2 on 6 matching bases. This CDR3 is 12 amino acids long. V lost 6 bases and J lost 5, with 11 bases in between. CDR1 MNHNS and CDR2 SASEGT come from the germline V gene. CDR3 in amino acids: CASSMRGDEQYF. The CDR3, as DNA: TGTGCCAGCAGCATGCGGGGAGACGAGCAGTACTTC.

The chain uses TRBV14 and TRBJ2-1; TRBD2 might be the D (6 bases). Germline V CDR1 and CDR2: SGHDN, FVKESK. Trimming left V 5 bases short and J 12 bases short, with 23 bases between. The CDR3 has 15 residues. The CDR3 DNA sequence: TGTGCCAGCAGCGACCGGGACTTACCTCTAGAGGTGCAGTTCTTC. This sequence encodes CASSDRDLPLEVQFF.

This clonotype was seen at least ten times. The V and J genes are TRBV2 and TRBJ1-5; 7 bases line up with TRBD1. Losses at the gene ends were 5 bases for V and 3 bases for J; bases not matched to a gene: 7. The CDR3 is 15 residues long. Germline lookup yields CDR1 SNHLY and CDR2 FYNNEI. In DNA form, the CDR3 reads TGTGCCAGCAGTATGGATGGGACAGTCAATCAGCCCCAGCATTTT. Protein product: CASSMDGTVNQPQHF.

This clonotype occurred many times. The chain combines TRBV28 with TRBJ2-2, with 8 bases fitting TRBD2. J was trimmed by 4 bases and V by 2 bases; bases with no gene match: 6. This CDR3 is built from 16 residues. CDR1 and CDR2 from the germline V gene are MDHEN and SYDVKM. The CDR3 loop is CASSLVAGSGTGELFF. CDR3 nucleotide sequence: TGTGCCAGCAGTTTAGTAGCGGGGAGTGGCACCGGGGAGCTGTTTTTT.

Remarks on this clonotype: A much larger clone differs from this one at a single base, so this may be a read error. This chain connects TRBV3-1 to TRBJ2-7; D may match TRBD1 or TRBD2 (5 bases each). Germline V lookup: CDR1 LGHDT, CDR2 YNNKEL (reference sequence). The CDR3 spans 14 residues. The CDR3 sequence: CAGSRTGAVVEQYF. The CDR3 coding sequence is TGTGCCGGCAGCCGAACCGGGGCCGTGGTCGAGCAGTACTTC.

This rearrangement joins TRBV29-1 to TRBJ2-3; D call uncertain. Looked up from germline, CDR1 is SQVTM and CDR2 is ANQGSEA. The CDR3 totals 12 residues. V was clipped by 7 bases and J by 0 bases, with 8 bases between them. Here the CDR3 DNA reads TGCAGCGCTCGGCCCAGCACAGATACGCAGTATTTT. This gives the protein CSARPSTDTQYF.

Many counts were recorded for this clonotype. The rearrangement uses TRBV20-1 and TRBJ1-1, with no clear D. CDR1 and CDR2 (germline): DFQATT, SNEGSKA (reference sequence). Trimming removed 0 bases at V and 6 bases at J, with 5 bases between. CDR3 length: 11 residues. The CDR3, as DNA: TGCAGTGCTAGAGATCCCCCTGAAGCTTTCTTT. Translation: CSARDPPEAFF.

This clonotype was picked up a small number of times. This sequence joins TRBV4-2 and TRBJ2-7; D ambiguous. The CDR3 runs 15 residues. Trimming cost V 0 bases and J 5 bases, with 14 bases left between them. CDR1 is LGHNA and CDR2 is YNFKEQ in the germline V gene. The DNA of the CDR3 is TGTGCCAGCAGCCAAGAACGTCTCGTCACCCACGAGCAGTACTTC. Translation gives CASSQERLVTHEQYF.

The chain is built from TRBV19 and TRBJ1-4, with D tentatively TRBD1 (5 bases). Trimming left V 3 bases short and J 4 bases short, with 15 bases between. Germline V gene lookup returns CDR1 LNHDA and CDR2 SQIVND (reference sequence). The length of the CDR3 is 16 residues. The CDR3 spells CASSILDTDINEKLFF. Written as DNA, the CDR3 is TGTGCCAGTAGTATTCTGGACACCGATATTAATGAAAAACTGTTTTTT.

This rearrangement joins TRBV5-5 to TRBJ1-5; D is unresolved. This CDR3 is 15 amino acids long. V lost 0 bases, J lost 0 bases, and 7 bases lay in between. Germline CDR1 SGHKS, CDR2 YYEKEE (reference sequence). The CDR3 DNA sequence: TGTGCCAGCAGCTTGGGGTTGGATAGCAATCAGCCCCAGCATTTT. It specifies CASSLGLDSNQPQHF.

This clonotype was seen repeatedly, ten times or more. The V and J genes are TRBV6-1 and TRBJ2-2; 7 positions match TRBD1. The CDR3 extends over 14 amino acids. Losses at the gene ends were 7 bases for V and 5 bases for J; bases not matched to a gene: 7. Germline CDR1 and CDR2: MNHNS and SASEGT. The CDR3 DNA follows: TGTGCCAGCACCCGGGACAGCGAAACCGGGGAGCTGTTTTTT. This gives the protein CASTRDSETGELFF.

The chain recombines TRBV27 with TRBJ2-2; the D gene is possibly TRBD1 (6 bases). V was shortened by 2 bases and J by 5 bases, with 9 bases between the two germline ends. This CDR3 spans 14 amino acids. Germline CDR1 reads MNHEY; CDR2 reads SMNVEV (reference sequence). The CDR3 loop reads CASSLTGWTGELFF. CDR3 nucleotide sequence: TGTGCCAGCAGTTTAACAGGGTGGACCGGGGAGCTGTTTTTT.

Ten or more counts support this clonotype. J is TRBJ1-6 and V is TRBV27, with D hard to call. CDR1 and CDR2 from the germline V gene are MNHEY and SMNVEV (reference sequence). The CDR3 length is 14 residues. V dropped 3 bases and J dropped 8 bases, with 11 bases sitting between them. In DNA, the CDR3 is TGTGCCAGCAGTTTTCGAGGGTGGGATTCACCCCTCCACTTT. Translating it yields CASSFRGWDSPLHF.

The rearrangement links TRBV6-1 to TRBJ2-5; D is unclear. CDR3 length equals 14 residues. CDR1 and CDR2 from the germline V gene are MNHNS and SASEGT. This chain's CDR3 is CTTRSAQHGETQYF. As DNA, the CDR3 is TGTACCACCCGGTCAGCCCAACACGGGGAGACCCAGTACTTC.

The chain has TRBV19 and TRBJ2-1; 8 bases fit TRBD2. The CDR3 has 15 amino acids. Trimming took 5 bases from V and 5 from J; bases not matched to a gene: 8. The V gene's germline CDR1 is LNHDA and CDR2 SQIVND (reference sequence). In DNA, the CDR3 is TGTGCCAGTAGTTTACGACTAGCGTACAACAATGAGCAGTTCTTC. Translated: CASSLRLAYNNEQFF.

This clonotype was picked up a small number of times. This sequence joins TRBV28 and TRBJ2-7, with TRBD1 identical over 9 bases. The CDR3 is made up of 13 amino acids. Trimming took 7 bases from V and 5 from J; bases not matched to a gene: 6. Per germline, CDR1 MDHEN and CDR2 SYDVKM. The CDR3 is CASTLTGGDEQYF. The CDR3, as DNA: TGTGCCAGCACCTTGACAGGGGGAGACGAGCAGTACTTC.

The CDR3 sequence is CASSPTWDRAVEETQYF. The CDR3 DNA reads TGTGCCAGCAGCCCAACATGGGACAGGGCAGTGGAGGAGACCCAGTACTTC. The chain recombines TRBV11-3 with TRBJ2-5; TRBD1 matches 9 bases. This CDR3 contains 17 residues. J was trimmed by 5 bases and V by 5 bases; bases with no gene match: 15. Germline V gene sequence: CDR1 SGHNT, CDR2 YENEEA.

This chain connects TRBV9 to TRBJ2-7; 8 bases align to TRBD2. The germline gives CDR1 SGDLS, CDR2 YYNGEE. The CDR3 length is 15 residues. The ends lost 4 bases at V and 2 bases at J; junction bases unmatched: 8. Written as DNA, the CDR3 is TGTGCCAGCAGCCCCAGCGGGAGTAGGACCTACGAGCAGTACTTC. Translating gives CASSPSGSRTYEQYF.

This clonotype has at least ten counts. CDR3 loop: CASSYRGILAEAFF. The CDR3 DNA sequence: TGTGCCAGCAGCTACAGGGGGATATTGGCTGAAGCTTTCTTT. The chain couples TRBV11-2 to TRBJ1-1; 8 nucleotides match TRBD1. V dropped 4 bases and J dropped 6; count of bases not matched to a gene: 7. Germline assignment: CDR1 SGHAT and CDR2 FQNNGV. The CDR3 has 14 amino acids.

This clonotype was observed many times. CDR3 nucleotides: TGTGCCAGCAGCCCACGACTAGCGGAACAAGAGACCCAGTACTTC. This translates into CASSPRLAEQETQYF. The chain recombines TRBV3-1 with TRBJ2-5; 9 bases are a match to TRBD2. Unmatched junction bases numbered 5, after V lost 4 bases and J lost 2 bases. Germline assignment: CDR1 LGHDT and CDR2 YNNKEL (reference sequence). The CDR3 consists of 15 residues.

This clonotype was picked up one time. This sequence joins TRBV19 and TRBJ2-2; D may be TRBD1 or TRBD2 (6 bases each). V gave up 5 bases and J gave up 4 bases, with 14 bases separating them. From germline, CDR1 is LNHDA and CDR2 SQIVND (reference sequence). The CDR3 spans 15 residues. CDR3 sequence: CASSLEGGITGELFF. The CDR3 DNA sequence: TGTGCCAGTAGTCTCGAAGGGGGGATCACCGGGGAGCTGTTTTTT.

The chain joins TRBV6-5 to TRBJ1-2; 9 bases agree with TRBD1. The length of the CDR3 is 13 residues. CDR1 and CDR2 from the germline V gene are MNHEY and SVGAGI. V shed 2 bases, J shed 11 bases, and the junction held 6 bases outside the gene matches. In DNA, the CDR3 is TGTGCCAGCAGTTACAAAGGGGGGACAGGGTACACCTTC. Translation gives CASSYKGGTGYTF.

This clonotype was seen repeatedly, ten times or more. The rearrangement uses TRBV12-3 or TRBV12-4 and TRBJ1-6; the D is unclear. The CDR3 has 16 amino acids. V lost 1 base to trimming and J lost 10 bases, with 17 bases between them. The CDR3 nucleotides are TGTGCCAGCAGTTTAGGGGTTATGAGGGTTGGATCACCCCTCCACTTT. This codes for CASSLGVMRVGSPLHF.

This clonotype was seen ten or more times. This sequence joins TRBV3-1 and TRBJ1-1; TRBD1 might be the D (6 bases). CDR3 size: 13 residues. Trimming stripped 6 bases from V and 3 bases from J, with 11 bases between. Looked up from germline, CDR1 is LGHDT and CDR2 is YNNKEL (reference sequence). This chain's CDR3 is CASSRTEDTEAFF. DNA for the CDR3: TGTGCCAGCAGTCGGACAGAAGACACTGAAGCTTTCTTT.